This T cell receptor (beta chain) emerged from a study of CD4 T cells in relation to SARS-CoV-2 and coronaviruses. The assay was immunoSEQ multiplex PCR, and TCRdb's table has in-frame clones only and misses some. The data contain around 20,000 clones, 60% to 85% of them singletons. Notes on the study in general: No donor gave both pre-pandemic and post-infection samples.

CDR1 is MGHRA, CDR2 YSYEKL, per germline. This CDR3 contains 17 residues. V was cut by 4 bases and J by 0 bases, with 15 bases left in between. Details on this clone: Its specificity is not known.

CD4+ T cells from unexposed donors were obtained before the COVID-19 pandemic (2011-2018). CD4+ T cells were isolated from the cells after nine to eleven days of culture. Testing used SARS-CoV-2 S/N and four cold-coronavirus spikes on unexposed-donor CD4+ T cells, cells permitting. Fresh IL-2 medium replaced half the medium on days 3 and 7. The sequenced sample consisted of CD4+ T cells from PBMCs, cultured in vitro. This chain connects TRBV4-1 to TRBJ2-2; TRBD1 or TRBD2 may be the D gene (5 bases each). This receptor was obtained from a human donor in good health. This chain's CDR3 is CASSLPWGNANTGELFF. Written as DNA, the CDR3 is TGCGCCAGCAGCCTCCCTTGGGGGAACGCGAACACCGGGGAGCTGTTTTTT.